These 18 T cell receptor beta chains share one sample of origin, sequenced in a study of T cell repertoires in cytomegalovirus infection. TCRdb re-called the reads through MiXCR, storing one row per CDR3 protein. The repertoire holds around 450,000 distinct CDR3 sequences, with approximately 30% as singletons. Source material: PBMCs. These receptor sequences come from a human donor in good health (CMV status not recorded). Some clones in this sample may be carry-over from other donors' samples.

This clonotype was detected many times. The CDR3 is CASSLEGGPVEHQPQHF. CDR3 coding DNA: TGTGCCAGCAGCTTGGAGGGCGGTCCTGTGGAGCATCAGCCCCAGCATTTT. The chain uses TRBV7-2 and TRBJ1-5; D unresolved. Germline V gives CDR1 SGHTA, CDR2 FQGNSA. Trimming took off 3 bases at V and 5 bases at J, with 20 bases between the two ends. The CDR3 runs to 17 residues.

The chain employs TRBV4-1 and TRBJ2-5; 9 nucleotides match TRBD1. The V gene end was trimmed by 0 bases and the J gene end by 5 bases; junction bases not matched to a gene: 10. CDR1 and CDR2 (germline): MGHRA, YSYEKL. The CDR3 consists of 17 residues. CDR3 DNA: TGCGCCAGCAGCCAAGAACCTTACAGGGGGCTGGGGGAGACCCAGTACTTC. As protein: CASSQEPYRGLGETQYF.

The rearrangement joins TRBV9 to TRBJ2-2; possibly TRBD1 or TRBD2 for D (5 bases each). The germline V and J ends were trimmed by 2 bases and 5 bases, with 16 bases remaining between them. The CDR3 contains 16 residues. The germline V gene has CDR1 SGDLS and CDR2 YYNGEE. The CDR3 nucleotides read TGTGCCAGCAGCGTCCTAGCAGGGCGCGGGACCGGGGAGCTGTTTTTT. Translation gives CASSVLAGRGTGELFF.

As regards this clonotype: A much larger clone sits a single nucleotide away, making a read error possible. The chain is built from TRBV7-9 and TRBJ1-2; 7 nucleotides match TRBD1. CDR1 and CDR2 (germline): SEHNR, FQNEAQ (reference sequence). The CDR3 totals 14 residues. Trimming at V came to 8 bases and at J to 7 bases, leaving 13 bases not matched to a gene. The CDR3 DNA is TGTGCCAGCTCCGGCCCGGGGACAGAGGCTGGCTACACCTTC. It specifies CASSGPGTEAGYTF. The full variable domain, in which reference TRBV7-9 and TRBJ1-2 provide the parts outside the CDR3, is DTGVSQNPRHKITKRGQNVTFRCDPISEHNRLYWYRQTLGQGPEFLTYFQNEAQLEKSRLLSDRFSAERPKGSFSTLEIQRTEQGDSAMYLCASSGPGTEAGYTFGSGTRLTVV.

This clonotype turned up a few times. This chain uses TRBV18 with TRBJ2-5, with unresolved D. CDR1 is KGHSH and CDR2 is LQKENI in the germline V gene. The CDR3 covers 13 residues. V was trimmed by 0 bases and J by 5 bases, leaving 7 bases between them. CDR3 in DNA: TGTGCCAGCTCACCACCTGTCCGGGAGACCCAGTACTTC. It codes for CASSPPVRETQYF.

This clonotype was detected a few times. This chain's CDR3 is CASSFRSAGANVLTF. The CDR3 nucleotides read TGTGCCAGCAGTTTCAGGTCGGCTGGGGCCAACGTCCTGACTTTC. The chain joins TRBV12-3 or TRBV12-4 to TRBJ2-6; the D is unclear. This CDR3 region has 15 residues. Trimming removed 3 bases from V and 2 bases from J, with 8 bases in between.

V and J are TRBV19 and TRBJ2-5; tentatively, D is TRBD2 (7 bases). This CDR3 region has 13 residues. Germline V gene sequence: CDR1 LNHDA, CDR2 SQIVND (reference sequence). Deletions cut 6 bases from V and 5 bases from J, with 13 bases between. The chain's CDR3 is CASRSGGQETQYF. As DNA, the CDR3 is TGTGCCAGTAGGTCGGGGGGCCAGGAGACCCAGTACTTC.

This clonotype was observed many times. The chain recombines TRBV7-9 with TRBJ1-1; D perhaps matches TRBD1 (5 bases). Trimming stripped 5 bases from V and 5 bases from J, with 27 bases between. Germline CDR1 is SEHNR and CDR2 is FQNEAQ (reference sequence). The CDR3 has 18 amino acids. The CDR3 protein is CASSPKAGEKAAGTEAFF. The CDR3 DNA is TGTGCCAGCAGCCCCAAGGCGGGGGAGAAGGCGGCCGGGACTGAAGCTTTCTTT.

The chain links TRBV4-1 to TRBJ2-1; D is undetermined. The CDR3 runs to 11 residues. The V gene's germline CDR1 is MGHRA and CDR2 YSYEKL. V dropped 1 base and J dropped 8 bases, with 3 bases sitting between them. CDR3: CASSQGDEQFF. The CDR3 DNA follows: TGCGCCAGCAGCCAAGGCGATGAGCAGTTCTTC.

This clonotype was observed a handful of times. The CDR3 protein is CATSRGTSRSTDTQYF. The CDR3 bases are TGTGCCACCAGCAGAGGGACTAGCAGATCCACAGATACGCAGTATTTT. The chain has TRBV15 and TRBJ2-3; 8 nucleotides match TRBD2. The CDR3 contains 16 residues. Germline V gene lookup returns CDR1 LNHNV and CDR2 YYDKDF (reference sequence). The junction had 5 bases not matched to a gene; V was cut back by 1 base and J by 2 bases. The whole variable domain, remainder taken from reference TRBV15 and TRBJ2-3, is DAMVIQNPRYQVTQFGKPVTLSCSQTLNHNVMYWYQQKSSQAPKLLFHYYDKDFNNEADTPDNFQSRRPNTSFCFLDIRSPGLGDTAMYLCATSRGTSRSTDTQYFGPGTRLTVL.

There are a few counts of this clonotype. The chain links TRBV6-2 or TRBV6-3 to TRBJ1-1; possible D gene TRBD1, 5 bases. Germline CDR1 and CDR2: MNHEY and SVGEGT. The CDR3 has 15 amino acids. The V and J ends lost 2 bases and 4 bases respectively, with 14 bases between them. CDR3 DNA sequence: TGTGCCAGCAGTTACGAAAGGGGAGGCGGCACTGAAGCTTTCTTT. It is translated as CASSYERGGGTEAFF.

The gene calls are TRBV28 and TRBJ1-4, with TRBD1 identical over 7 bases. The CDR3 spans 14 residues. Germline V gene sequence: CDR1 MDHEN, CDR2 SYDVKM. Trimming cost V 5 bases and J 5 bases; bases outside gene matches: 5. In DNA form, the CDR3 reads TGTGCCAGCAGTAGGACAGGACGGAATGAAAAACTGTTTTTT. Its protein is CASSRTGRNEKLFF.

The sample holds a few counts of this clonotype. The rearrangement links TRBV7-9 to TRBJ2-3; 13 nucleotides align to TRBD2. V dropped 5 bases and J dropped 3; count of bases not matched to a gene: 11. The CDR3 contains 18 residues. CDR1 is SEHNR and CDR2 is FQNEAQ in the germline V gene (reference sequence). As DNA, the CDR3 is TGTGCCAGCAGCCCCCGGACTAGCGGGGGTGGGGGGACAGATACGCAGTATTTT. Translation: CASSPRTSGGGGTDTQYF.

As concerns this clonotype: A read error may explain this, as a much larger clone is one base away. The CDR3 does not end in the conserved phenylalanine or tryptophan, so this is likely a read error. The chain uses TRBV7-9 and TRBJ1-2; unclear D gene. Trimming cost V 1 base and J 8 bases, with 8 bases left between them. The CDR3 consists of 12 residues. CDR1 is SEHNR, CDR2 FQNEAQ, per germline (reference sequence). CDR3 nucleotide sequence: TGTGCCAGCAGCTTAGACCCGCTCGGCTACACCTTA. It codes for CASSLDPLGYTL.

This clonotype was counted a few times. V gene TRBV7-8 combines with J gene TRBJ1-5; 8 positions match TRBD1. This CDR3 has 14 amino acids. V lost 6 bases and J lost 7; bases outside the gene matches: 8. In germline, CDR1 is SGHVS, CDR2 FQNEAQ. The DNA for the CDR3 is TGTGCCAGCAGTACTGAGACAGGGGACCAGCCCCAGCATTTT. Translation gives CASSTETGDQPQHF. The whole variable domain, remainder taken from reference TRBV7-8 and TRBJ1-5, is GAGVSQSPRYKVAKRGQDVALRCDPISGHVSLFWYQQALGQGPEFLTYFQNEAQLDKSGLPSDRFFAERPEGSVSTLKIQRTQQEDSAVYLCASSTETGDQPQHFGDGTRLSIL.

This clonotype has a count of ten or more. The gene calls are TRBV6-5 and TRBJ1-6, with TRBD1 as a possible D gene (5 bases). Germline CDR1 and CDR2: MNHEY and SVGAGI. The CDR3 is 15 amino acids. V shed 1 base and J shed 6 bases, with 10 bases lying between them. The CDR3 DNA reads TGTGCCAGCAGTTACTTCGGACAAGCTAATTCACCCCTCCACTTT. Residues: CASSYFGQANSPLHF.

This clonotype was seen a handful of times. V and J are TRBV6-5 and TRBJ1-2; D gene ambiguous. The length of the CDR3 is 13 residues. Germline CDR1 MNHEY, CDR2 SVGAGI. Trimming stripped 10 bases from V and 2 bases from J, with 14 bases between. Here the CDR3 reads CATLSDGNYGYTF. The CDR3 DNA reads TGTGCCACCTTATCCGACGGAAACTATGGCTACACCTTC.

The chain recombines TRBV19 with TRBJ2-2, with 8 bases lining up with TRBD2. The J segment lost 7 bases and the V segment lost 7 bases, leaving 8 bases of the junction unmatched. The CDR3 has 14 amino acids. From germline, CDR1 is LNHDA and CDR2 SQIVND (reference sequence). As DNA, the CDR3 is TGTGCCAGTACTCCGACTAGCGCGGGCGGGGAGCTGTTTTTT. Its protein is CASTPTSAGGELFF.